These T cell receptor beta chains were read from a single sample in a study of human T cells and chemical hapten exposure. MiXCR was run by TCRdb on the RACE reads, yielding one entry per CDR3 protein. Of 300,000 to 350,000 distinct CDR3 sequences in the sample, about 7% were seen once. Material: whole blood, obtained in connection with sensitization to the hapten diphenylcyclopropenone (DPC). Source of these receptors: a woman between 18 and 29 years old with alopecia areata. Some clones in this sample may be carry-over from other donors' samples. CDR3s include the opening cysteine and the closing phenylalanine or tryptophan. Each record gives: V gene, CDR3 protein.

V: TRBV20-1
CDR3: CSARIQGGSYEQYF

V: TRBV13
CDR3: CASSTGGSGNTEAFF

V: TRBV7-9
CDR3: CASSLSSPVDGYTF

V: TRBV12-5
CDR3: CASGFERPQREKLFF

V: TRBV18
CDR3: CASSHGGMDQPQHF

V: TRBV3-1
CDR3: CASSQDLAVDYEQYF

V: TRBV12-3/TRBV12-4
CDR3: CASSPRYQTDQPQHF

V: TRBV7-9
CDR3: CASSLARDDTEAFF

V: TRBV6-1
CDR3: CASSEAIGAGTDTQYF

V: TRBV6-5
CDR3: CASSFRISGNTIYF

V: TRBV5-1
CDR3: CASSFGGGIDQPQHF

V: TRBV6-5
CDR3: CASSYSASGGALDTQYF

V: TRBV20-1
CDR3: CSALPRLISNQPQHF

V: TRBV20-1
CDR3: CSSQVVGNQPQHF

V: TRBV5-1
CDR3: CASSLLAGGEYF

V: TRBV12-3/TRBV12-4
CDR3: CASSLGQGGFF

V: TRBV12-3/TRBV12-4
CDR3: CASSTGPPSTEAFF

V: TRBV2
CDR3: CASSEGTGKETQYF

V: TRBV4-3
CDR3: CASSQFRQGLHEQYF

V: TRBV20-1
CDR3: CSAVSSSYNEQFF

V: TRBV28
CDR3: CASSLVLRRETQYF

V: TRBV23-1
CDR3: CASRGSGLAGMETQYF

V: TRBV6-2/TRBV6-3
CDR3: CASRIPSTDTRYF

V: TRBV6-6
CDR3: CASSYSAADEKLFF

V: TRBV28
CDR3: CASRTLPFPGLSTGELFF

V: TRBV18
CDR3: CASSPPIQALNYGYTF

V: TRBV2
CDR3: CASSENRRTLSYGYTF

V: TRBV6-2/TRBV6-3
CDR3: CASSYYLSVGRTEAFF

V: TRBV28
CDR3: CASSSAGGRRDTQYF

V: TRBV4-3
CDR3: CASSQFSGGATGANVLTF

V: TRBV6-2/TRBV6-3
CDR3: CASSYWPAGWNSPLHF

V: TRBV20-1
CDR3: CSASLAGTYNEQFF

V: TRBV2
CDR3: CASSGQRSPLHF

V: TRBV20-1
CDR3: CSASRTDYEQYF

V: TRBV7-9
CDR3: CASSFPRPSTQGGTGELFF

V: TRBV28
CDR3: CASSFSRWDGGELFF

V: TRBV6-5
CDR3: CASSRTGVAFDGAFF

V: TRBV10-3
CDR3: CAIRDPVALTTDTQYF

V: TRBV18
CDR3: CASSPPGLAFAQYF

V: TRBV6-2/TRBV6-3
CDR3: CASSRTVNTGELFF

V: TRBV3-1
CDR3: CASSQDIGGLDTGELFF

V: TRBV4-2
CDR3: CASSRRLAGGRDTQYF

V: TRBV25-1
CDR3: CASSDLSKGAGELFF

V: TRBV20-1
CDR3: CSARARQLLSYEQYF

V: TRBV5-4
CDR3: CASSFGNIPDTDTQYF

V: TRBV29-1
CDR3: CSAWDRTYEQYF

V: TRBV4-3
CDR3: CASSQLQGGEQFF

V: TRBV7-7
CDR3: CASSFRWGDEQYF

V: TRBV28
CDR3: CASSFLGQDYGYTF

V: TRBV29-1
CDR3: CSVDGGGSNQPQHF

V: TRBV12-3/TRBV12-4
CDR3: CASSLQGYGYTF

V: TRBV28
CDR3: CASSLISGGREKLFF

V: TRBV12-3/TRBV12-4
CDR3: CASSLDTNTEAFF